Reported below is one T cell receptor (beta chain). No antigen is known for it. This CDR3 is built from 15 residues. V was cut by 6 bases and J by 5 bases, with 19 bases left in between. Germline V lookup: CDR1 MDHEN, CDR2 SYDVKM. These data originate in a study of CD4 T cells in relation to SARS-CoV-2 and coronaviruses. On the study more broadly: Shared crossreactive spike epitopes were mapped to their HLA restriction. Study results and limitations: Memory recall responses, not primary responses primed in culture, are what the assay detects. The cross-reactivity analysis covered only spike protein, not other viral proteins.

Some clones are missing from TCRdb's copy, which holds only in-frame ones; the method was immunoSEQ multiplex PCR. The sample holds about 36,000 clones, approximately 80% seen once. For less than eleven days, roughly 10^5 sorted CD4+ cells grew with T cell-depleted PBMCs and CEF. The sequenced sample was memory CD4+ T cells from PBMCs, cultured in vitro. The chain uses TRBV28 and TRBJ2-5; D call uncertain. The source is an adult with COVID-19. The CDR3: CASSRSLSMVETQYF. DNA of the CDR3: TGTGCCAGCAGCCGCAGCCTGTCCATGGTTGAGACCCAGTACTTC.